These 4 T cell receptor beta chains share one sample of origin, sequenced in a study of cytomegalovirus exposure and HLA in healthy donors. Primers: 60 Vbeta forward and 13 Jbeta reverse. The protocol was immunoSEQ multiplex PCR, while the TCRdb copy is restricted to in-frame clones and leaves out a portion. The sample contains 150,000 to 200,000 clones, about 88% of which appear only once. Sequencing was done on a sample of PBMCs. The origin of the receptors is a girl under three years old in good health and CMV-seronegative.

The chain recombines TRBV11-2 with TRBJ2-7; tentative D call: TRBD2 (6 bases). This CDR3 contains 14 residues. V dropped 0 bases and J dropped 5 bases, with 11 bases sitting between them. The germline V gene has CDR1 SGHAT and CDR2 FQNNGV. CDR3 sequence: CASSLDPGVNEQYF. DNA of the CDR3: TGTGCCAGCAGCTTAGATCCGGGGGTAAACGAGCAGTACTTC.

The chain is built from TRBV19 and TRBJ2-5; TRBD2 matches at 13 bases. The CDR3 is made up of 16 amino acids. The germline gives CDR1 LNHDA, CDR2 SQIVND (reference sequence). Trimming removed 0 bases from V and 4 bases from J; junction bases left unmatched: 2. The CDR3 nucleotides are TGTGCCAGTAGTATAGAAGGACTAGCGGGAGCAGAGACCCAGTACTTC. Its translation: CASSIEGLAGAETQYF. The entire variable domain, with the rest obtained from reference TRBV19 and TRBJ2-5, is as follows: DGGITQSPKYLFRKEGQNVTLSCEQNLNHDAMYWYRQDPGQGLRLIYYSQIVNDFQKGDIAEGYSVSREKKESFPLTVTSAQKNPTAFYLCASSIEGLAGAETQYFGPGTRLLVL.

The V gene is TRBV6-5, the J gene TRBJ1-6; tentatively, D is TRBD1 (5 bases). Looked up from germline, CDR1 is MNHEY and CDR2 is SVGAGI. The CDR3 is made up of 13 amino acids. V lost 7 bases and J 10 bases, leaving 14 bases between the germline ends. In nucleotides, the CDR3 is TGTGCCAGCACCCCCAGGGAGGGATCACCCCTCCACTTT. Its protein product is CASTPREGSPLHF.

The chain links TRBV29-1 to TRBJ2-7; D is possibly TRBD1 (7 bases). This CDR3 spans 12 amino acids. Germline V lookup: CDR1 SQVTM, CDR2 ANQGSEA. V gave up 6 bases and J gave up 7 bases, with 16 bases separating them. The CDR3 bases are TGCAGCGTCGTCGACAGGGCGGGGGAGCAGTACTTC. It is translated as CSVVDRAGEQYF.